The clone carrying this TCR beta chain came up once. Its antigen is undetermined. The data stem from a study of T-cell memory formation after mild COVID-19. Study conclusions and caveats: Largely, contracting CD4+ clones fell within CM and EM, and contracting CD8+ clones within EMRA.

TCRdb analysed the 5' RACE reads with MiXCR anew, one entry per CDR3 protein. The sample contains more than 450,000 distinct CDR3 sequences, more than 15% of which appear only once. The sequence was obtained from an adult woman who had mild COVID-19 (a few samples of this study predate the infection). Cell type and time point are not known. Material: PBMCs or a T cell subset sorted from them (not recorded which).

CDR3 in DNA: TGCAGTGTAGTGGGATCGACAGGGAGCCCCTACGAGCAGTACTTC. This encodes CSVVGSTGSPYEQYF. This chain connects TRBV20-1 to TRBJ2-7, with TRBD1 matching over 7 bases. V dropped 7 bases and J dropped 2; count of bases not matched to a gene: 14. The CDR3 has 15 residues. In germline, CDR1 is DFQATT, CDR2 SNEGSKA (reference sequence).